This TCR beta chain was recovered during a study of regulatory T cells in long-lasting Graves disease. Study details: Graves' patients, newly diagnosed, had taken antithyroid drugs under 3 months.

Time point meaning: newly diagnosed GD, antithyroid drugs for less than 3 months. RNA from PBMCs was the source of the TCR library. Losses at the gene ends were 8 bases for V and 2 bases for J; bases not matched to a gene: 4. Germline V gene sequence: CDR1 LGHNA, CDR2 YNFKEQ. The CDR3 runs 14 residues. The study, taken as a whole, reports: Persistent disease exhibited a predilection for TRBV28, TRBJ1-2 and TRBJ2-5. New patients shared over 800 public clonotypes, fewer than the approximately 2,700 shared by persistent patients.

Combining iRepertoire HTBI primers with Arm-PCR of CDR3 regions, the authors built TCR beta libraries. TCRdb re-called the multiplex PCR reads with MiXCR, one entry per CDR3 protein. Counted here are hundreds of thousands of distinct CDR3 sequences, more than 15% occurring once; the ten biggest clones make up around 37%. With respect to this clonotype: As yet, its antigen is unknown. A far larger clone lies a single base away; this is likely a read error.

V usage is TRBV4-2 and J usage is TRBJ2-5; 11 bases agree with TRBD2. The clonotype originates from a female donor with Graves disease. The sequences come from peripheral blood mononuclear cells (PBMCs), collected at new diagnosis, from a patient treated with antithyroid drugs. The CDR3 sequence is CASGLAGGQETQYF. In nucleotides, the CDR3 is TGTGCCAGCGGCTTAGCGGGGGGGCAAGAGACCCAGTACTTC.